These 11 T cell receptor beta chains were all obtained from the same sample, sequenced in a study of blood T cell repertoires in COVID-19. The assay was immunoSEQ multiplex PCR, and TCRdb's table has in-frame clones only and misses some. The sample has 250,000 to 400,000 clones, roughly 88% seen once; the top ten hold roughly 1.7%. Sequencing was done on a sample of peripheral blood. The receptors shown here come from a woman aged 25-40 years with COVID-19, enrolled during active disease.

V gene TRBV28 combines with J gene TRBJ1-2, with 7 bases aligning to TRBD1. Looked up from germline, CDR1 is MDHEN and CDR2 is SYDVKM. The CDR3 spans 15 residues. With V trimmed by 6 bases and J by 6 bases, 13 bases remained unmatched. In DNA form, the CDR3 reads TGTGCCAGCAGCTCTGACAGGGAGGACTTGGATGGCTACACCTTC. Translating it yields CASSSDREDLDGYTF.

This chain joins TRBV2 and TRBJ1-2, with TRBD1 matching 8 bases. The J segment lost 5 bases and the V segment lost 6 bases, leaving 11 bases of the junction unmatched. The CDR3 contains 15 residues. Looked up from germline, CDR1 is SNHLY and CDR2 is FYNNEI. The CDR3 DNA follows: TGTGCCAGCAGCCTTGGACAGGGAGAGGTTTATGGCTACACCTTC. Translation gives CASSLGQGEVYGYTF. Supplemented by reference TRBV2 and TRBJ1-2, the full variable domain reads EPEVTQTPSHQVTQMGQEVILRCVPISNHLYFYWYRQILGQKVEFLVSFYNNEISEKSEIFDDQFSVERPDGSNFTLKIRSTKLEDSAMYFCASSLGQGEVYGYTFGSGTRLTVV.

This clone was counted a few times. The chain joins TRBV14 to TRBJ1-2, with D unclear. Germline V gene sequence: CDR1 SGHDN, CDR2 FVKESK. V shed 5 bases and J shed 0 bases, with 7 bases lying between them. The CDR3 is 13 residues long. The CDR3 sequence: CASSVQTNYGYTF. CDR3 sequence (DNA): TGTGCCAGCAGCGTTCAGACTAACTATGGCTACACCTTC.

The rearrangement links TRBV5-1 to TRBJ2-1; 8 nucleotides align to TRBD1. Losses at the gene ends were 7 bases for V and 9 bases for J; bases not matched to a gene: 12. Germline V gene lookup returns CDR1 SGHRS and CDR2 YFSETQ. The CDR3 length is 14 residues. This CDR3 reads CASSYSTGESEQFF. CDR3 nucleotide sequence: TGCGCCAGCTCATACTCGACAGGGGAGAGTGAGCAGTTCTTC. Full variable domain (remainder filled in from reference TRBV5-1 and TRBJ2-1): KAGVTQTPRYLIKTRGQQVTLSCSPISGHRSVSWYQQTPGQGLQFLFEYFSETQRNKGNFPGRFSGRQFSNSRSEMNVSTLELGDSALYLCASSYSTGESEQFFGPGTRLTVL.

The rearrangement joins TRBV5-1 to TRBJ1-5; no firm D call. Trimming left V 0 bases short and J 0 bases short, with 7 bases between. The germline CDR1 and CDR2 sequences are SGHRS and YFSETQ. The CDR3 runs to 15 residues. This chain's CDR3 is CASSLERYSNQPQHF. The CDR3, as DNA: TGCGCCAGCAGCTTGGAGAGGTATAGCAATCAGCCCCAGCATTTT.

The rearrangement uses TRBV6-5 and TRBJ1-2; TRBD1 agrees at 8 bases. V lost 2 bases and J lost 8; bases outside the gene matches: 7. CDR1 and CDR2 (germline): MNHEY, SVGAGI. The CDR3 spans 14 residues. CDR3 bases: TGTGCCAGCAGTTACGTAACAGGGGGAAACGGCTACACCTTC. It yields the protein CASSYVTGGNGYTF.

V is TRBV19 and J is TRBJ1-2, with TRBD1 matching 7 bases. With 7 bases clipped from V and 2 bases from J, the junction kept 1 base outside the gene matches. Germline CDR1 is LNHDA and CDR2 is SQIVND (reference sequence). CDR3 length equals 12 residues. The CDR3 loop reads CASTRGNYGYTF. Written as DNA, the CDR3 is TGTGCCAGTACCAGGGGGAACTATGGCTACACCTTC. The full variable domain, in which reference TRBV19 and TRBJ1-2 provide the parts outside the CDR3, is DGGITQSPKYLFRKEGQNVTLSCEQNLNHDAMYWYRQDPGQGLRLIYYSQIVNDFQKGDIAEGYSVSREKKESFPLTVTSAQKNPTAFYLCASTRGNYGYTFGSGTRLTVV.

The chain couples TRBV19 to TRBJ2-3, with D perhaps matching TRBD1 (6 bases). V was pared by 5 bases and J by 1 base, with 10 bases between. Per germline, CDR1 LNHDA and CDR2 SQIVND (reference sequence). The CDR3 has 14 residues. The CDR3 bases are TGTGCCAGTAGTCCACGGACAGGCACAGATACGCAGTATTTT. Protein product: CASSPRTGTDTQYF.

V usage is TRBV28 and J usage is TRBJ2-7; D is unresolved. Germline V gives CDR1 MDHEN, CDR2 SYDVKM. V was shortened by 6 bases and J by 3 bases, with 12 bases between the two germline ends. CDR3 size: 13 residues. The DNA for the CDR3 is TGTGCCAGCAGCCCCTCCCTAGGCTACGAGCAGTACGTC. Translation: CASSPSLGYEQYV.

This chain joins TRBV16 and TRBJ1-2; D gene uncertain. The germline V gene encodes CDR1 KGHSY and CDR2 FQNENV. The CDR3 has 12 amino acids. Trimming cost V 2 bases and J 4 bases, with 5 bases left between them. In nucleotides, the CDR3 is TGTGCCAGCAGCCAAGGAGCCTATGGCTACACCTTC. Translating it yields CASSQGAYGYTF.

J is TRBJ2-2 and V is TRBV7-2, with D possibly matching TRBD1 (6 bases). Trimming took off 0 bases at V and 5 bases at J, with 10 bases between the two ends. In germline, CDR1 is SGHTA, CDR2 FQGNSA. CDR3 size: 15 residues. The CDR3 protein is CASSLAARGTGELFF. The CDR3 DNA is TGTGCCAGCAGCTTAGCGGCTAGGGGGACCGGGGAGCTGTTTTTT.